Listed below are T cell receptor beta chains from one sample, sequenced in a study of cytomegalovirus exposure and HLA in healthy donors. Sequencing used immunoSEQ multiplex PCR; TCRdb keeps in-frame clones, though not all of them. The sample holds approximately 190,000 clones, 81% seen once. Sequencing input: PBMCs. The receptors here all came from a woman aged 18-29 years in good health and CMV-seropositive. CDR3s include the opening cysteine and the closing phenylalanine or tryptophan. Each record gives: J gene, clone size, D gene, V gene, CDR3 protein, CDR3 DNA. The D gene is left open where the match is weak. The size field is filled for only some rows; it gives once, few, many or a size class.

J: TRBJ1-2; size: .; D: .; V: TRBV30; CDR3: CAWSVGVGAGYTF; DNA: TGTGCCTGGAGTGTGGGTGTGGGGGCTGGCTACACCTTC
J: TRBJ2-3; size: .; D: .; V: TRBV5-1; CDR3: CASSPSPGGLGSTDTQYF; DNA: TGCGCCAGCAGCCCATCTCCAGGGGGACTAGGGAGCACAGATACGCAGTATTTT
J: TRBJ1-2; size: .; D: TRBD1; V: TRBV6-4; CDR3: CASSDSGRGYGYTF; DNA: TGTGCCAGCAGTGACTCGGGCAGGGGGTATGGCTACACCTTC
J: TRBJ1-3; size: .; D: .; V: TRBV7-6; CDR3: CASSLGRGTGNTIYF; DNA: TGTGCCAGCAGCCTAGGGAGGGGAACTGGAAACACCATATATTTT
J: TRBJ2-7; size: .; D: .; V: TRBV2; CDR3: CASSELGTSYEQYF; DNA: TGTGCCAGCAGTGAACTGGGCACCTCCTACGAGCAGTACTTC
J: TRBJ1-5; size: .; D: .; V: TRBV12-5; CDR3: CASLIGNQPQHF; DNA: TGTGCTAGTTTGATAGGCAATCAGCCCCAGCATTTT
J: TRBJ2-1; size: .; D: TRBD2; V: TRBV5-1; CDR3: CASSLGLAASNEQFF; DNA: TGCGCCAGCAGCTTGGGACTAGCGGCTTCAAATGAGCAGTTCTTC
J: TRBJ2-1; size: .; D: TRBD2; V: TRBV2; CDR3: CASSEQGGGANEQFF; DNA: TGTGCCAGCAGTGAGCAGGGCGGGGGGGCCAATGAGCAGTTCTTC
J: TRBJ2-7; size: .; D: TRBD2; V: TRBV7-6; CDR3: CASSRGTSGTYEQYF; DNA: TGTGCCAGCAGCCGGGGGACTAGCGGAACCTACGAGCAGTACTTC
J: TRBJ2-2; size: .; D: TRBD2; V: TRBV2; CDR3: CASSDRLAGGELFF; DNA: TGTGCCAGCAGTGACCGACTAGCGGGCGGGGAGCTGTTTTTT
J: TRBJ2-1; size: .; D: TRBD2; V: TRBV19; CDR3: CASRSGLARVSEQFF; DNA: TGTGCCAGTAGATCGGGACTAGCGCGAGTCTCTGAGCAGTTCTTC
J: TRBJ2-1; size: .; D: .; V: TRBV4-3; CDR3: CASSQVAGAYNEQFF; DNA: TGCGCCAGCAGCCAAGTTGCCGGGGCCTACAATGAGCAGTTCTTC
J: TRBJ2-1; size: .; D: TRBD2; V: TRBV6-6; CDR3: CASRRERGGSYNEQFF; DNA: TGTGCCAGCAGGCGGGAGCGGGGGGGCTCCTACAATGAGCAGTTCTTC
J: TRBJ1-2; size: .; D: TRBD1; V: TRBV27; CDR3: CASSWDRGLYQGYTF; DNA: TGTGCCAGCAGTTGGGACAGGGGGCTCTATCAGGGCTACACCTTC
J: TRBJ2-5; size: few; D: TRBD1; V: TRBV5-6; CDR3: CASSWTTGTGLETQYF; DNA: TGTGCCAGCAGCTGGACCACCGGGACAGGGCTAGAGACCCAGTACTTC
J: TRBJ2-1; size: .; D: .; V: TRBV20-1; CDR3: CSAINNEQFF; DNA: TGCAGTGCTATTAACAATGAGCAGTTCTTC
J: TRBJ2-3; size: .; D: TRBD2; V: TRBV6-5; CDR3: CASSYVAGGSDTQYF; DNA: TGTGCCAGCAGTTACGTAGCGGGGGGATCAGATACGCAGTATTTT
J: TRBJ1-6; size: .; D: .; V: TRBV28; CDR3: CASSLSTGSYNSPLHF; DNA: TGTGCCAGCAGTTTGTCGACGGGCTCCTATAATTCACCCCTCCACTTT
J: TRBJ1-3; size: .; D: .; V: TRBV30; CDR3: CAWTRSFSGNTIYF; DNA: TGTGCCTGGACTAGGTCCTTCTCTGGAAACACCATATATTTT
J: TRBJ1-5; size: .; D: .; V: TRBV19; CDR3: CASSIERNQPQHF; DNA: TGTGCCAGTAGTATTGAGAGGAATCAGCCCCAGCATTTT
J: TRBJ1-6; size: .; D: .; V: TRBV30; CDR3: CAWRQGINSPLHF; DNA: TGTGCCTGGAGACAGGGTATTAATTCACCCCTCCACTTT
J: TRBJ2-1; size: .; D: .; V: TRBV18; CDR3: CASSLNYQGLGEQFF; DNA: TGTGCCAGCTCACTCAATTACCAGGGACTCGGTGAGCAGTTCTTC
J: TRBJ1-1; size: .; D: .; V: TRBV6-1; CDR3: CASSARENTEAFF; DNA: TGTGCCAGCAGTGCGCGGGAGAACACTGAAGCTTTCTTT
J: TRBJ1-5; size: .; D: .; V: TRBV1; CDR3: CTSSQGGNQPQHF; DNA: TGCACCAGCAGCCAAGGAGGTAATCAGCCCCAGCATTTT
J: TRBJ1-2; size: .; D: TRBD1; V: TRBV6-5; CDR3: CASSDRESGGYTF; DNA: TGTGCCAGCAGCGACAGGGAGTCGGGAGGCTACACCTTC
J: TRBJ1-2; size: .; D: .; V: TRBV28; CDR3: CASSPTEYYGYTF; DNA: TGTGCCAGCAGTCCGACAGAGTACTATGGCTACACCTTC
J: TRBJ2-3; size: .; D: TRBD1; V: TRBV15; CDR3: CATSKQGAEDTQYF; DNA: TGTGCCACCAGCAAACAGGGGGCAGAAGATACGCAGTATTTT
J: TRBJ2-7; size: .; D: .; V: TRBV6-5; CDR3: CASSSFYEQYF; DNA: TGTGCCAGCAGTTCCTTCTACGAGCAGTACTTC
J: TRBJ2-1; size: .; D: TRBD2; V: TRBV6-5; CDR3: CASSFVAGGNEQFF; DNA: TGTGCCAGCAGTTTTGTAGCGGGGGGCAATGAGCAGTTCTTC
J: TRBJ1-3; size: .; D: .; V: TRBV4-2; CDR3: CASSQDEAKGRNTIYF; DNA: TGTGCCAGCAGCCAAGATGAAGCTAAGGGGAGAAACACCATATATTTT
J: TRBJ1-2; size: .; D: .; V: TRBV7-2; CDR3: CASSLGVQDGGYTF; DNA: TGTGCCAGCAGCTTAGGGGTACAGGATGGGGGCTACACCTTC
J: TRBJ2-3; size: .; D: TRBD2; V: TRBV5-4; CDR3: CASSRTTSGGRNTQYF; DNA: TGTGCCAGCAGCCGCACGACTAGCGGGGGGCGGAATACGCAGTATTTT
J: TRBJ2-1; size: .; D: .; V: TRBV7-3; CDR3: CASSLGFPNEQFF; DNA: TGTGCCAGCAGCTTAGGCTTCCCCAATGAGCAGTTCTTC
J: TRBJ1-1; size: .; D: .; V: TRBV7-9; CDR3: CASSLVGGGGTEAFF; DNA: TGTGCCAGCAGCTTAGTTGGGGGAGGGGGCACTGAAGCTTTCTTT
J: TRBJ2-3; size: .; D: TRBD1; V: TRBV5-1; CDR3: CASSRGQGAGTDTQYF; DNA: TGCGCCAGCAGCCGGGGACAGGGGGCAGGCACAGATACGCAGTATTTT
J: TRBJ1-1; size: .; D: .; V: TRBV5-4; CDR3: CASSLRGSTEAFF; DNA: TGTGCCAGCAGCTTGAGGGGGTCCACTGAAGCTTTCTTT
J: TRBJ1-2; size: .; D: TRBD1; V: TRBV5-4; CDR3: CASSLDPGTEYGYTF; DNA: TGTGCCAGCAGCTTGGACCCCGGGACAGAATATGGCTACACCTTC